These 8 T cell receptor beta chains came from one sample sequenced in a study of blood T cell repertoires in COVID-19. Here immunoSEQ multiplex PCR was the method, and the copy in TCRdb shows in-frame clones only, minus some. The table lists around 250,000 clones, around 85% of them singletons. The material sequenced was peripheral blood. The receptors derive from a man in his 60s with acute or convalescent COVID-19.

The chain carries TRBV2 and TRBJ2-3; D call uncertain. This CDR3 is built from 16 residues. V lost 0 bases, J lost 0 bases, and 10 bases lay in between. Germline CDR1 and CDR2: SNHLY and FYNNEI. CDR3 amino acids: CASSEAVRTSTDTQYF. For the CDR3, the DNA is TGTGCCAGCAGTGAAGCGGTGCGTACTAGCACAGATACGCAGTATTTT.

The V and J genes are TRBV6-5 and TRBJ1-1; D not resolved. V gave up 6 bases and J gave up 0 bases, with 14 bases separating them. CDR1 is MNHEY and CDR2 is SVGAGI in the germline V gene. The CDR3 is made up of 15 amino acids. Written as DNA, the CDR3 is TGTGCCAGCAGCCGTCTGACAAGTCTGAACACTGAAGCTTTCTTT. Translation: CASSRLTSLNTEAFF.

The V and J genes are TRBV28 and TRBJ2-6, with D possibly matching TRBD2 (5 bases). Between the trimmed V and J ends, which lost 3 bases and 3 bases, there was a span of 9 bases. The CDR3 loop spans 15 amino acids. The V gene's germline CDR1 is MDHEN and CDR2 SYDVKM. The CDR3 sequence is CASSFRGDGANVLTF. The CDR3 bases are TGTGCCAGCAGTTTCCGGGGTGATGGGGCCAACGTCCTGACTTTC.

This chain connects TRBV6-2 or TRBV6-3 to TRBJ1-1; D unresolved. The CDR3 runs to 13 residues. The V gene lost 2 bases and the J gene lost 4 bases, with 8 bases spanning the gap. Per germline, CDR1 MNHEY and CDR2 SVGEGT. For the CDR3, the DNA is TGTGCCAGCAGTTACGTGGCAGGCACTGAAGCTTTCTTT. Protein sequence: CASSYVAGTEAFF.

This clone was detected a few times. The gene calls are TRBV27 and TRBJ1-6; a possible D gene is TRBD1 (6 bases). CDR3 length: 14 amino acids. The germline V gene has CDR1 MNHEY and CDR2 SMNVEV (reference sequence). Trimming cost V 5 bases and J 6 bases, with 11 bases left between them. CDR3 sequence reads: CASSAQGGNSPLHF. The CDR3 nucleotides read TGTGCCAGCAGTGCACAGGGTGGTAATTCACCCCTCCACTTT.

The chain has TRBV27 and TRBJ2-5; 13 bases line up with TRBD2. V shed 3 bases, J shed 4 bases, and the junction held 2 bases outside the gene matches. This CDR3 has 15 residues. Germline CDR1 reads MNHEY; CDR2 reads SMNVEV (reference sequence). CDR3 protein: CASSFTSGRAETQYF. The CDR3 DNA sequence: TGTGCCAGCAGTTTTACTAGCGGGAGGGCAGAGACCCAGTACTTC.

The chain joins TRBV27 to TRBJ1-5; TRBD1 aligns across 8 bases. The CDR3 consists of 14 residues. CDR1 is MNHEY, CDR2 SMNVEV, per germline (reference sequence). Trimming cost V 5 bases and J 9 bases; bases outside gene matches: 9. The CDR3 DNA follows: TGTGCCAGCAGTCCGGGACAGGACCCCCGGCCCCAGCATTTT. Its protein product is CASSPGQDPRPQHF.

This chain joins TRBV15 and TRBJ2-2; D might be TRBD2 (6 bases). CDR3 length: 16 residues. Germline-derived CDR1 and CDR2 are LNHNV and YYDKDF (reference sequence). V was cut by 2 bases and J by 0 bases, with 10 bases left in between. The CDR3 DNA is TGTGCCACCAGCAGACAGAGCGGGCCGAACACCGGGGAGCTGTTTTTT. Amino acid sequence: CATSRQSGPNTGELFF.